This T cell receptor beta chain came from a study of Tregs in tolerant kidney transplant recipients. Overall study results and limits: Biological reproducibility was not directly addressed, but technical replication error appeared minimal. In tolerant patients, donor-specific Tregs outgrew total Tregs, suggesting antigen-driven expansion. Few patients were studied, so findings need validation in larger groups.

On this clone: Its antigen is unidentified. The read ends 3 residues before the CDR3 terminus; that terminus is restored from the germline J gene.

Related graft donors supplied nonmyeloablative bone marrow transplants, and mixed chimerism was transient. Thawed PBMCs were FACS-sorted into unstimulated CD4+CD25+CD127- regulatory T cells, CD4+CD25- non-regulatory cells, CD4 and CD8 cells. The CDR3 consists of 15 residues. Germline CDR1 is SGDLS and CDR2 is YYNGEE. V lost 3 bases and J lost 3; bases outside the gene matches: 8. Sequencing was performed with immunoSEQ multiplex PCR; in TCRdb, only in-frame clones are kept and a portion is missing. This repertoire comprises 2,000 to 3,000 clones; its ten largest clones make up around 40%. The sequence was collected from a human patient who received a combined kidney and bone marrow transplant. The graft donor may have given rise to some T cells. The chain couples TRBV9 to TRBJ2-5; 7 bases match TRBD1. Sequenced here: CD8+ T cells from blood (PBMCs), sampled 6 months after the transplant. CDR3 DNA, as far as it was read: TGTGCCAGCAGCGCCGAGGACAGGCGGGAAGAGACC. It specifies CASSAEDRREET. The whole CDR3 protein reads CASSAEDRREETQYF.